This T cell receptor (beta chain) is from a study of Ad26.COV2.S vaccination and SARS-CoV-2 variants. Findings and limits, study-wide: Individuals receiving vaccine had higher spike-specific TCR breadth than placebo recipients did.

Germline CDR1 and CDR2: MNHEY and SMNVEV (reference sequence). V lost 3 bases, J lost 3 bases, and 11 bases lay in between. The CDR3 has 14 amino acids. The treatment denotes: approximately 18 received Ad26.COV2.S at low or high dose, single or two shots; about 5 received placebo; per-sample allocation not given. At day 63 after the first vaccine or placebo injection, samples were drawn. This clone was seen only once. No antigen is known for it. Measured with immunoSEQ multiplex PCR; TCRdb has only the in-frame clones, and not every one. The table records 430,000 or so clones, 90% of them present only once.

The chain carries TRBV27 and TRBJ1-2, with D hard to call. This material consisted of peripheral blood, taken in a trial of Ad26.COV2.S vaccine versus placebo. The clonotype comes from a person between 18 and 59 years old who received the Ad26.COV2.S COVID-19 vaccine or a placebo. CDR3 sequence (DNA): TGTGCCAGCAGTTTGGGGTACGGAGACTATGGCTACACCTTC. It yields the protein CASSLGYGDYGYTF.